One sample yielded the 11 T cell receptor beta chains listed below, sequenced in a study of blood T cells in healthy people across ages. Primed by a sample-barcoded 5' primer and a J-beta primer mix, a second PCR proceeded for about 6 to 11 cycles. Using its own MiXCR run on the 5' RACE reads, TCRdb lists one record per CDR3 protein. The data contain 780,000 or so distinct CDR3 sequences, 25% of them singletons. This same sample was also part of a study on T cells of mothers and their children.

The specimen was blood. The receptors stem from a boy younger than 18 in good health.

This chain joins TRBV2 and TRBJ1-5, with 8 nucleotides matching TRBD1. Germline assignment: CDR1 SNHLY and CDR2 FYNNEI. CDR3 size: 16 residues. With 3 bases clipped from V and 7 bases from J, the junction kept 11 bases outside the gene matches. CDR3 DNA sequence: TGTGCCAGCAGTGAGGAGATTCCGCAGGGGGCACAGCCCCAGCATTTT. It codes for CASSEEIPQGAQPQHF.

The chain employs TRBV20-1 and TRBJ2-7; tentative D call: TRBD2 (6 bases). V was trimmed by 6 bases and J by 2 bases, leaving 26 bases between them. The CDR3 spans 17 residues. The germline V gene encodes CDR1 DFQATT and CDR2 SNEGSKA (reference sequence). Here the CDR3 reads CSARDPGLRSIAYEQYF. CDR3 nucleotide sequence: TGCAGTGCCCGCGACCCGGGACTCCGATCGATTGCCTACGAGCAGTACTTC.

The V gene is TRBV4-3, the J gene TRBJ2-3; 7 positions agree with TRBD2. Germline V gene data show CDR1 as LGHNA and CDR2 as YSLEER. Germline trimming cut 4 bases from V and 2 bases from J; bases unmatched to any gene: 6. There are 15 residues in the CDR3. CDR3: CASSRSGTATDTQYF. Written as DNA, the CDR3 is TGCGCCAGCAGCCGGAGCGGGACTGCCACAGATACGCAGTATTTT.

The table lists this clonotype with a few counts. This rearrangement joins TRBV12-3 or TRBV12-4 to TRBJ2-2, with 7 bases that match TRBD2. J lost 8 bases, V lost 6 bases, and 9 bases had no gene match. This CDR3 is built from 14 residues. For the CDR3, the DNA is TGTGCCAGCAGCCCCAGCGGGGCCAGGGGGGAGCTGTTTTTT. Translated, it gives CASSPSGARGELFF.

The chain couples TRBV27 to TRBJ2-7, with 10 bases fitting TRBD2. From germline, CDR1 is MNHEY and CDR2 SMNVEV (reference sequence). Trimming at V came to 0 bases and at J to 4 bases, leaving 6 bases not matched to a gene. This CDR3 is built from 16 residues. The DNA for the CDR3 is TGTGCCAGCAGTTTATCTAGCGGGGGGTTAAAGTACGAGCAGTACTTC. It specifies CASSLSSGGLKYEQYF.

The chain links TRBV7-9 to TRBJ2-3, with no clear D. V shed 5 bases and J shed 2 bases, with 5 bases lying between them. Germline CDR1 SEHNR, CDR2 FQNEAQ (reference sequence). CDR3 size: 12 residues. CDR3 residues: CASSTITDTQYF. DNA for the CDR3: TGTGCCAGCAGCACCATCACAGATACGCAGTATTTT.

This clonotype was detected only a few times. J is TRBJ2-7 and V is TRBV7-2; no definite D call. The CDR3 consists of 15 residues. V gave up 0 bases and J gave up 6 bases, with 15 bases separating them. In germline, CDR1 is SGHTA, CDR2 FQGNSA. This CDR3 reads CASSLALQGLSEQYF. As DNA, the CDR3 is TGTGCCAGCAGCTTAGCGCTACAAGGTCTGAGCGAGCAGTACTTC.

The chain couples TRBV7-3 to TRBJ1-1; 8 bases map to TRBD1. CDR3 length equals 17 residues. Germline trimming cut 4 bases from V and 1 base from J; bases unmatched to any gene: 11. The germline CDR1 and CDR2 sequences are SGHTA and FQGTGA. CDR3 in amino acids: CASSSGRIDRGNTEAFF. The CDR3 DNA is TGTGCCAGCAGCTCTGGCCGGATTGACAGGGGGAACACTGAAGCTTTCTTT. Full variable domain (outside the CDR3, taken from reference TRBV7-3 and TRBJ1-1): GAGVSQTPSNKVTEKGKYVELRCDPISGHTALYWYRQSLGQGPEFLIYFQGTGAADDSGLPNDRFFAVRPEGSVSTLKIQRTERGDSAVYLCASSSGRIDRGNTEAFFGQGTRLTVV.

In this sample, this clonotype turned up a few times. CDR3 DNA sequence: TGTGCCAGCAGCACGACAGGGTATGGCGAGCAGTACTTC. Protein product: CASSTTGYGEQYF. This chain joins TRBV12-3 or TRBV12-4 and TRBJ2-5; 7 nucleotides agree with TRBD1. The DNA matches TRBJ2-7 better at its end, which makes the J call doubtful. This CDR3 region has 13 residues.

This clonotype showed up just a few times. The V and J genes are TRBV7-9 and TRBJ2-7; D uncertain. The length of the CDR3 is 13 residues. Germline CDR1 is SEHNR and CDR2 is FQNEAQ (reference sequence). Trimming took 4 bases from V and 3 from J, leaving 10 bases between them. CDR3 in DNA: TGTGCCAGCAGCTCCGAGGACCGCTACGAGCAGTACTTC. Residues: CASSSEDRYEQYF.

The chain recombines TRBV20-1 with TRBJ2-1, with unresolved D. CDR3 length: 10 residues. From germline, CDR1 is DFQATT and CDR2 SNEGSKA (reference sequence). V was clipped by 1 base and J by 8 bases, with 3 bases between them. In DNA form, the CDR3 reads TGCAGTGCTAGAGTAGATGAGCAGTTCTTC. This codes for CSARVDEQFF.